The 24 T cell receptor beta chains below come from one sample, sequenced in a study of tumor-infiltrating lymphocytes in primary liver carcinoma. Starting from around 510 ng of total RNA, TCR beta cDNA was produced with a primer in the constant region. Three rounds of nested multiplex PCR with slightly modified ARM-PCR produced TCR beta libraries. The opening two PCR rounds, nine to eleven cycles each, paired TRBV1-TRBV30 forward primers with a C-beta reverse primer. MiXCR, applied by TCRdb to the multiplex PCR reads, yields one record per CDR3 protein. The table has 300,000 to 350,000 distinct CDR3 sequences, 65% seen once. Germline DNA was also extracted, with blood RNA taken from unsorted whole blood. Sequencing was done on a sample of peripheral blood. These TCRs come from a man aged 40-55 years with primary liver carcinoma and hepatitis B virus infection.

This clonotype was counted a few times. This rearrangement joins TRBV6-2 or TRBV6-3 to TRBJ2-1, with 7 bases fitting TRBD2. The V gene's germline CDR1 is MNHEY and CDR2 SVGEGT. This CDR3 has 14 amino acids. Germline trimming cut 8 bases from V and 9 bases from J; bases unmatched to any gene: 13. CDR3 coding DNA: TGTGCCAGCCGCTGGCGGGAGCCTAAGGGTGAGCAGTTCTTC. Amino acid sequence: CASRWREPKGEQFF.

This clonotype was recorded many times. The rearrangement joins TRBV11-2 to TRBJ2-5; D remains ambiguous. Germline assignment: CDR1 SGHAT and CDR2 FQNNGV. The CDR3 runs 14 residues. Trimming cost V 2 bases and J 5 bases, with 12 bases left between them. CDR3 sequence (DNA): TGTGCCAGCAGCTTATCTCGGATCGTTGAGACCCAGTACTTC. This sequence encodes CASSLSRIVETQYF.

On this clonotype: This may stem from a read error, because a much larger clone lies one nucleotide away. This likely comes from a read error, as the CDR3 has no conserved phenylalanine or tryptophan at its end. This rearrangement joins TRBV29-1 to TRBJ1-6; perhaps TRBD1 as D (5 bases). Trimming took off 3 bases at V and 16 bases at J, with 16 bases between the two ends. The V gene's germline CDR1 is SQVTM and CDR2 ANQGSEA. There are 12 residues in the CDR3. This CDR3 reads CSVDVGGGTLHS. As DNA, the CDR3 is TGCAGCGTTGATGTCGGCGGGGGTACGCTCCACTCT.

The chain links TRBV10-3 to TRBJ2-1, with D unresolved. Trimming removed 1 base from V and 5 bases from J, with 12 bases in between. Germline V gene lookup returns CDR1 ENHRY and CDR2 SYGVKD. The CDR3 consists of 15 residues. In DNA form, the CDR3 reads TGTGCCATCAGTGAGTATCCTTGCGAGAACAATGAGCAGTTCTTC. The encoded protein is CAISEYPCENNEQFF.

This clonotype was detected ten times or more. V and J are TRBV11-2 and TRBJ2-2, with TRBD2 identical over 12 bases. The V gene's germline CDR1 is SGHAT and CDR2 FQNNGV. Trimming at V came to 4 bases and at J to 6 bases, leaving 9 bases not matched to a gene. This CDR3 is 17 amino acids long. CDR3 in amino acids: CASSSGGLAGPAGELFF. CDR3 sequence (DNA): TGTGCCAGCAGCTCAGGAGGACTAGCGGGACCAGCCGGGGAGCTGTTTTTT.

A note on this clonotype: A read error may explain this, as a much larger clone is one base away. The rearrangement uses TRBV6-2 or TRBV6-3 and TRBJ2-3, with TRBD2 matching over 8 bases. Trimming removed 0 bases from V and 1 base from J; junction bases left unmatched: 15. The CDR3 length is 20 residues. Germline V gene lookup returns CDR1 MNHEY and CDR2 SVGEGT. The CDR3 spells CASSYSSTGGSGEGTDTQYF. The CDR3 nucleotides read TGTGCCAGCAGTTACTCGAGTACGGGAGGGAGTGGAGAGGGCACAGATACGCAGTATTTT.

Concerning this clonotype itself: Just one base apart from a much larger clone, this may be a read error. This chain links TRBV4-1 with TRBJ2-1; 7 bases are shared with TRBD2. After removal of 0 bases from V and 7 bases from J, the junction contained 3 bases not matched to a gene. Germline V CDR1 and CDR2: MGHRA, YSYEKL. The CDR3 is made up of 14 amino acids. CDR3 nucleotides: TGCGCCAGCAGCCAAGATCTCGGGGGGAATGAGCAGTTCTTC. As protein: CASSQDLGGNEQFF.

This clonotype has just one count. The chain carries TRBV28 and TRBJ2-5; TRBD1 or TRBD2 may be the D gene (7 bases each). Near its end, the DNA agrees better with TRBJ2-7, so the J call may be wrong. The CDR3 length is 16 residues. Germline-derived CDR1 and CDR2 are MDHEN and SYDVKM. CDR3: CASSLAGEGQLYEQYF. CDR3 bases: TGTGCCAGCAGTTTAGCGGGAGAGGGACAGCTATACGAGCAGTACTTC.

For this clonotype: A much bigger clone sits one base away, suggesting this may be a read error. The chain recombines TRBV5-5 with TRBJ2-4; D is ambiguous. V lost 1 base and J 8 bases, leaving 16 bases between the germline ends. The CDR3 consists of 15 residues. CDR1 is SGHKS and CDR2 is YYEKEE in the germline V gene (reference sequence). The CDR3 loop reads CASSLNVAAIYIQYF. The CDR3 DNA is TGTGCCAGCAGCTTGAATGTGGCAGCTATATACATTCAGTACTTC.

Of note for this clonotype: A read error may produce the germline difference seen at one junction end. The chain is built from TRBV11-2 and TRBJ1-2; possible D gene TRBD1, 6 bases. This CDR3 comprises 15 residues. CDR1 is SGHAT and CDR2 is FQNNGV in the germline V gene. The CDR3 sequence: CVSSYPGTPNYSYTF. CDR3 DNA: TGTGTCAGCAGTTATCCCGGGACACCGAACTATAGCTACACCTTC.

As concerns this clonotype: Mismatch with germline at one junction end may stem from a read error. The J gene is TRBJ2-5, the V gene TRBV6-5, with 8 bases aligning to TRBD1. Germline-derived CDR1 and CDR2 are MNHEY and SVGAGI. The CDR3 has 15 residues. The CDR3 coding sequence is TGCGCCAGCAGTTACCGGACAGGGCACCAAGAGGCCCAGTACTTC. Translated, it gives CASSYRTGHQEAQYF.

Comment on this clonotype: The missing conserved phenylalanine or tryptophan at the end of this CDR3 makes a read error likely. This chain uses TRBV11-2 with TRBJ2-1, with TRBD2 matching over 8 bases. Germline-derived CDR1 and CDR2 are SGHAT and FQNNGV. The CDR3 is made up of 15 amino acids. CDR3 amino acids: CTSSLPGLVALEQFL. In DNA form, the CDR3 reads TGTACCAGCAGCCTTCCGGGACTAGTGGCGCTGGAGCAGTTCCTC.

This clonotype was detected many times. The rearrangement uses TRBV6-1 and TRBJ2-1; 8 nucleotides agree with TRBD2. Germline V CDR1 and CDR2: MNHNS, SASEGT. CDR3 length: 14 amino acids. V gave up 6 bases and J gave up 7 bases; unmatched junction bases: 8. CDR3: CASSQLAAPNEQFF. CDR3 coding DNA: TGTGCCAGCAGCCAACTAGCGGCCCCTAATGAGCAGTTCTTC.

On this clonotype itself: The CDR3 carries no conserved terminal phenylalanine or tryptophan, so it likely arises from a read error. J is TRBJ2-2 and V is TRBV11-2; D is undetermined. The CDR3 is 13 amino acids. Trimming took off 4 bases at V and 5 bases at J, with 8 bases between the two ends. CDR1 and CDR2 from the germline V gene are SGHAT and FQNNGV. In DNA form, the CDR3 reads TGTGCCAGCAGCTGGACCAGGACCGGGGAGCTGTTTTAT. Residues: CASSWTRTGELFY.

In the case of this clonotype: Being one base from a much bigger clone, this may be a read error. The CDR3 loop is CASSQGTYSEAFF. In nucleotides, the CDR3 is TGTGCCAGCAGCCAAGGGACATACAGTGAAGCTTTCTTT. The J gene is TRBJ1-1, the V gene TRBV4-2; D is possibly TRBD1 (5 bases). CDR1 is LGHNA, CDR2 YNFKEQ, per germline. The V and J ends lost 1 base and 7 bases respectively, with 10 bases between them. This CDR3 has 13 amino acids.

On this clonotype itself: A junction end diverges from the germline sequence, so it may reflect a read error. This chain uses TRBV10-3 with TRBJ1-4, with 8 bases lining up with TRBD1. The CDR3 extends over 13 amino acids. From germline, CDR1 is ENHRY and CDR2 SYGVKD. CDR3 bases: TGTGTCATCAGAGGACAGGGAGGTGAAAAACTGTTTTTT. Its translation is CVIRGQGGEKLFF.

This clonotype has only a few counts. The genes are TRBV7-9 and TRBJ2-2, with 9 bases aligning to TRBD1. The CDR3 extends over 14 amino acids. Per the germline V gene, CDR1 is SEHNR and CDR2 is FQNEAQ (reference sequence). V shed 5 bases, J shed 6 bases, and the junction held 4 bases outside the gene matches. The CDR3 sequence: CASSPGTGPGELFF. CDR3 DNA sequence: TGTGCCAGCAGCCCCGGGACAGGGCCCGGGGAGCTGTTTTTT.

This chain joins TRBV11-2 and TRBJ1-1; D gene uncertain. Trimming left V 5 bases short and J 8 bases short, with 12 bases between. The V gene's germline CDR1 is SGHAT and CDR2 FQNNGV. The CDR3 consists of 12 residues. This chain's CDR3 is CASSRPMLEAFF. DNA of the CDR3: TGTGCCAGCAGCCGTCCTATGCTCGAAGCTTTCTTT.

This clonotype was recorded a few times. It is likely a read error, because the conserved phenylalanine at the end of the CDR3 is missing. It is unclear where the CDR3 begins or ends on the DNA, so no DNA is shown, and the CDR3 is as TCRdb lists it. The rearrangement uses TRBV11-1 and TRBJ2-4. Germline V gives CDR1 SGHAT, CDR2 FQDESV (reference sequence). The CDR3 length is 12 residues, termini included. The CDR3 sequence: CASSFGQNIQYI.

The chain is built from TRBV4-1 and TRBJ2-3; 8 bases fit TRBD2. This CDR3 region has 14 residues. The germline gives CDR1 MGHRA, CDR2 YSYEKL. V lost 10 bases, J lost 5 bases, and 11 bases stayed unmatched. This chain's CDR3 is CAISSASGLDTQYF. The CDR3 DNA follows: TGCGCCATCAGTTCGGCTAGCGGGTTAGATACGCAGTATTTT.

In DNA, the CDR3 is TGTGCCTGGAGTGTAAACGTCCCCTCGAGGGACGAGCAGTACTTC. As protein: CAWSVNVPSRDEQYF. The chain is built from TRBV30 and TRBJ2-7; a possible D gene is TRBD2 (5 bases). Germline loops: CDR1 GTSNPN, CDR2 SVGIG (reference sequence). V lost 0 bases and J 5 bases, leaving 17 bases between the germline ends. This CDR3 has 15 residues.

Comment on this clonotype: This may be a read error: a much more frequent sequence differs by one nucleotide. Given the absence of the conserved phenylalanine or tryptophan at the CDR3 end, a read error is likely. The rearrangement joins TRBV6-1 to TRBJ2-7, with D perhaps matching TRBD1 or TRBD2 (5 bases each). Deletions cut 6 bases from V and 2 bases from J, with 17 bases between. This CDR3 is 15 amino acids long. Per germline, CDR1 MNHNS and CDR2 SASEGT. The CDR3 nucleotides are TGTGCCAGCAGGCTCGGGGCCCAGAGCCCCTACGAGCAGTACCTC. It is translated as CASRLGAQSPYEQYL.

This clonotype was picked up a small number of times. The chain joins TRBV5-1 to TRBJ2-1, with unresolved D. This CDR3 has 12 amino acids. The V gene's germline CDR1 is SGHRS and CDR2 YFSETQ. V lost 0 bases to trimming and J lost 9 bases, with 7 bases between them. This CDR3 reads CASSLGEGEQFF. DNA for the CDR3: TGCGCCAGCAGCTTGGGAGAAGGTGAGCAGTTCTTC.

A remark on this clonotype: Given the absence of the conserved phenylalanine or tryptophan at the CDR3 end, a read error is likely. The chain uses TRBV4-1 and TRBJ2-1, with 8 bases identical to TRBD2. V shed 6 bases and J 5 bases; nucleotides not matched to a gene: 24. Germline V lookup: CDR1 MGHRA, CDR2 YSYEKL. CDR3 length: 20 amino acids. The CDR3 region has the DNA TGCGCCAGCAGTCCCGACCCGGGACTAGAGGGAGAGATTGGGCACAATGAGCAGTTCCTC. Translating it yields CASSPDPGLEGEIGHNEQFL.